Listed here are 21 T cell receptor beta chains from one sample, sequenced in a study of cytomegalovirus exposure and HLA in healthy donors. Assay used: immunoSEQ multiplex PCR; TCRdb lists only in-frame clones, some missing. This table holds 90,000 to 150,000 clones, approximately 91% found once. The sequenced sample consisted of PBMCs. The receptor source for this set is a man aged 18-30 years in good health and CMV-seropositive.

The chain links TRBV27 to TRBJ1-5, with 8 bases that match TRBD1. The CDR3 runs 14 residues. V trimming: 1 base; J trimming: 4 bases; junction bases outside the gene matches: 0. Germline lookup yields CDR1 MNHEY and CDR2 SMNVEV (reference sequence). CDR3 region: CASSLYRGNQPQHF. The CDR3 DNA reads as TGTGCCAGCAGTTTATACAGGGGGAATCAGCCCCAGCATTTT.

V is TRBV19 and J is TRBJ2-7, with a weak D call TRBD1 (5 bases). Trimming took 5 bases from V and 0 from J, leaving 11 bases between them. CDR3 length equals 14 residues. Germline lookup yields CDR1 LNHDA and CDR2 SQIVND (reference sequence). This CDR3 reads CASSRDSSSYEQYF. Written as DNA, the CDR3 is TGTGCCAGTAGTCGAGACAGTAGCTCCTACGAGCAGTACTTC.

This clone has a handful of counts. CDR3 protein: CASRGQGNEKLFF. The CDR3 nucleotides read TGTGCCAGCAGAGGGCAGGGGAACGAAAAACTGTTTTTT. The gene calls are TRBV27 and TRBJ1-4; maybe TRBD1 (6 bases). Trimming left V 6 bases short and J 8 bases short, with 13 bases between. This CDR3 spans 13 amino acids. Germline V gene lookup returns CDR1 MNHEY and CDR2 SMNVEV (reference sequence).

The J gene is TRBJ2-3, the V gene TRBV6-1, with 12 bases lining up with TRBD2. CDR1 and CDR2 from the germline V gene are MNHNS and SASEGT. J gave up 9 bases and V 3 bases, and 19 bases lay outside the gene matches. This CDR3 has 19 residues. DNA for the CDR3: TGTGCCAGCAGTGACCCCCTCGGGTGGCTAGCGGGGGGGCCGAAGACGCAGTATTTT. Encoded protein: CASSDPLGWLAGGPKTQYF.

V is TRBV2 and J is TRBJ1-3, with TRBD1 identical over 8 bases. CDR1 and CDR2 from the germline V gene are SNHLY and FYNNEI. This CDR3 comprises 18 residues. The ends lost 4 bases at V and 0 bases at J; junction bases unmatched: 11. CDR3 bases: TGTGCCAGCAGTGGGCCCGGGACAGGACTATTCTCTGGAAACACCATATATTTT. Its translation: CASSGPGTGLFSGNTIYF.

The chain recombines TRBV5-6 with TRBJ2-3; 9 bases align to TRBD2. The V gene's germline CDR1 is SGHDT and CDR2 YYEEEE. The CDR3 has 17 residues. Trimming took 4 bases from V and 2 from J; bases not matched to a gene: 11. The CDR3 loop reads CASSRPKGLANTDTQYF. In DNA, the CDR3 is TGTGCCAGCAGCAGACCGAAGGGACTAGCCAACACAGATACGCAGTATTTT. The full variable domain, its missing parts supplied by reference TRBV5-6 and TRBJ2-3, is DAGVTQSPTHLIKTRGQQVTLRCSPKSGHDTVSWYQQALGQGPQFIFQYYEEEERQRGNFPDRFSGHQFPNYSSELNVNALLLGDSALYLCASSRPKGLANTDTQYFGPGTRLTVL.

The chain uses TRBV7-6 and TRBJ2-7; D might be TRBD2 (5 bases). CDR1 is SGHVS, CDR2 FNYEAQ, per germline. V lost 5 bases to trimming and J lost 7 bases, with 12 bases between them. The CDR3 sequence is 12 residues long. The CDR3 DNA is TGTGCCAGCAGCCCGGATACGGGGGAGCAGTACTTC. Encoded protein: CASSPDTGEQYF.

The chain employs TRBV7-8 and TRBJ1-2; the match to TRBD1 covers 7 bases. CDR3 length: 15 residues. Germline CDR1 reads SGHVS; CDR2 reads FQNEAQ. The trim removed 2 bases at V and 7 bases at J, leaving 10 bases unmatched. The CDR3 DNA is TGTGCCAGCAGCTTAACCTCACAGGGGAGGAGTGGCTACACCTTC. It specifies CASSLTSQGRSGYTF. The complete variable domain, with remaining parts taken from reference TRBV7-8 and TRBJ1-2, reads GAGVSQSPRYKVAKRGQDVALRCDPISGHVSLFWYQQALGQGPEFLTYFQNEAQLDKSGLPSDRFFAERPEGSVSTLKIQRTQQEDSAVYLCASSLTSQGRSGYTFGSGTRLTVV.

The chain couples TRBV15 to TRBJ1-2, with TRBD1 matching over 8 bases. Trimming removed 1 base from V and 4 bases from J; junction bases left unmatched: 5. Germline CDR1 is LNHNV and CDR2 is YYDKDF (reference sequence). This CDR3 has 15 residues. CDR3 protein: CATSRGTGLAYGYTF. CDR3 in DNA: TGTGCCACCAGCAGAGGGACAGGGTTGGCCTATGGCTACACCTTC.

This clone was counted once. J is TRBJ1-4 and V is TRBV6-1; 7 bases are a match to TRBD1. Germline trimming cut 8 bases from V and 8 bases from J; bases unmatched to any gene: 11. The germline gives CDR1 MNHNS, CDR2 SASEGT. The CDR3 totals 14 residues. CDR3 sequence: CASGQARGWEKLFF. The CDR3 bases are TGTGCCAGCGGACAGGCCAGGGGCTGGGAAAAACTGTTTTTT.

The gene calls are TRBV11-3 and TRBJ2-1; D is undetermined. The CDR3 covers 15 residues. V lost 3 bases, J lost 9 bases, and 18 bases lay in between. The germline gives CDR1 SGHNT, CDR2 YENEEA. The CDR3 protein is CASSFPTKSFGEQFF. DNA for the CDR3: TGTGCCAGCAGCTTTCCAACCAAATCCTTCGGTGAGCAGTTCTTC.

The genes are TRBV5-5 and TRBJ1-1; 9 bases align to TRBD1. After removal of 4 bases from V and 8 bases from J, the junction contained 6 bases not matched to a gene. Germline CDR1 SGHKS, CDR2 YYEKEE (reference sequence). There are 13 residues in the CDR3. The CDR3 nucleotides are TGTGCCAGCAGCGTCGGGACAGGGAAAGAAGCTTTCTTT. Translation: CASSVGTGKEAFF.

The gene calls are TRBV7-9 and TRBJ1-3, with a weak D call TRBD1 (6 bases). This CDR3 region has 17 residues. The germline gives CDR1 SEHNR, CDR2 FQNEAQ (reference sequence). V was trimmed by 0 bases and J by 4 bases, leaving 16 bases between them. The CDR3 is CASSLARNRAEGNTIYF. CDR3 DNA: TGTGCCAGCAGCTTAGCGCGGAACAGGGCGGAGGGAAACACCATATATTTT.

The chain carries TRBV11-2 and TRBJ1-6; 9 bases agree with TRBD1. V lost 1 base and J lost 8; bases outside the gene matches: 6. The germline V gene encodes CDR1 SGHAT and CDR2 FQNNGV. This CDR3 comprises 16 residues. Here the CDR3 DNA reads TGTGCCAGCAGCTTAGGCCGCGGGACAGGGCATTCACCCCTCCACTTT. Encoded protein: CASSLGRGTGHSPLHF.

V is TRBV5-1 and J is TRBJ2-5; D is uncertain. CDR3 length equals 13 residues. Germline CDR1 and CDR2: SGHRS and YFSETQ. The V gene lost 2 bases and the J gene lost 2 bases, with 7 bases spanning the gap. CDR3 nucleotides: TGCGCCAGCAGCTTAGCTACTCAAGAGACCCAGTACTTC. It yields the protein CASSLATQETQYF.

The chain uses TRBV5-1 and TRBJ1-4; 9 bases fit TRBD1. This CDR3 region has 17 residues. Losses at the gene ends were 4 bases for V and 8 bases for J; bases not matched to a gene: 15. Germline CDR1 SGHRS, CDR2 YFSETQ. CDR3 loop: CASSAGTGQGRFEKLFF. CDR3 DNA: TGCGCCAGCAGCGCCGGGACAGGGCAAGGGAGATTCGAAAAACTGTTTTTT.

The rearrangement links TRBV19 to TRBJ1-2; 7 bases are a match to TRBD1. Losses at the gene ends were 4 bases for V and 4 bases for J; bases not matched to a gene: 6. The CDR3 consists of 14 residues. Germline CDR1 LNHDA, CDR2 SQIVND (reference sequence). In DNA, the CDR3 is TGTGCCAGTAGTAGAGACAGGGAGGGCTATGGCTACACCTTC. Its protein product is CASSRDREGYGYTF.

This chain connects TRBV11-2 to TRBJ1-1, with TRBD1 matching over 8 bases. CDR1 and CDR2 (germline): SGHAT, FQNNGV. The CDR3 has 16 residues. The junction had 9 bases not matched to a gene; V was cut back by 6 bases and J by 0 bases. The CDR3 sequence is CASRPQGGFMNTEAFF. The CDR3 DNA reads TGTGCCAGCAGGCCACAGGGGGGTTTTATGAACACTGAAGCTTTCTTT.

The chain combines TRBV6-1 with TRBJ1-2, with TRBD1 matching 7 bases. Per germline, CDR1 MNHNS and CDR2 SASEGT. J gave up 8 bases and V 0 bases, and 6 bases lay outside the gene matches. The CDR3 is 14 amino acids. The DNA for the CDR3 is TGTGCCAGCAGTGAAGCAGAGACAGGGAACGGCTACACCTTC. Translation gives CASSEAETGNGYTF.

The DNA of the CDR3 is TGTGCCAGCAGGCTGGAGGGGGAGACCCAGTACTTC. It translates to CASRLEGETQYF. The chain joins TRBV2 to TRBJ2-5; D possibly corresponds to TRBD2 (6 bases). This CDR3 has 12 amino acids. The V end was cut by 6 bases, the J end by 5 bases, with 10 bases between. Germline assignment: CDR1 SNHLY and CDR2 FYNNEI.

The chain joins TRBV7-9 to TRBJ2-7; possibly TRBD2 for D (6 bases). The V end lost 5 bases, the J end lost 3 bases, and 14 bases lay between the germline ends. CDR3 length: 14 residues. Germline loops: CDR1 SEHNR, CDR2 FQNEAQ (reference sequence). This chain's CDR3 is CASSRGRDFYEQYF. The CDR3 bases are TGTGCCAGCAGCCGTGGACGGGACTTCTACGAGCAGTACTTC. The whole variable domain, filled in from reference TRBV7-9 and TRBJ2-7, reads DTGVSQNPRHKITKRGQNVTFRCDPISEHNRLYWYRQTLGQGPEFLTYFQNEAQLEKSRLLSDRFSAERPKGSFSTLEIQRTEQGDSAMYLCASSRGRDFYEQYFGPGTRLTVT.